This T cell receptor (beta chain) is drawn from a study of T cell responses to AZD1222 COVID-19 vaccine. In the study overall: Pooling was applied to second doses at about 4 or about 12 weeks.

TCRdb's copy holds only in-frame clones and misses some; the assay was immunoSEQ multiplex PCR. Of under 150,000 clones in the sample, around 94% were seen once. Germline CDR1 reads LGHDT; CDR2 reads YNNKEL (reference sequence). This CDR3 is 14 amino acids long. V dropped 4 bases and J dropped 2 bases, with 8 bases sitting between them. Regarding the study as a whole: Repertoire samples came only from after the peak T cell response. Spike-specific TCR breadth and depth were elevated following two AZD1222 doses.

As concerns this clone: What it recognizes is unknown.

Sequencing was performed on peripheral blood, taken on day 0 of AZD1222 vaccination. The receptor comes from an adult in good health. This rearrangement joins TRBV3-1 (or the pseudogene TRBV3-2) to TRBJ2-2; the D is unclear. The CDR3 reads CASSPTFNTGELFF. The DNA for the CDR3 is TGTGCCAGCAGCCCCACCTTCAACACCGGGGAGCTGTTTTTT.